This TCR beta chain appears in the sequencing data of a study of blood T cell repertoires in COVID-19. Study at large: The samples span acute and convalescent COVID-19 from the United States, Italy and Spain.

In the study's own analysis: From reference gene primer amplification, estimates of nucleated cell counts were derived. The repertoire was sequenced with immunoSEQ multiplex PCR; TCRdb's copy has only in-frame clones and lacks some. V and J calls and clone size are as listed in that table; D and trimming were resolved from the DNA. The sample shows approximately 54,000 clones, approximately 80% of them seen only once. The V end was cut by 6 bases, the J end by 8 bases, with 14 bases between. Germline CDR1 and CDR2: LNHDA and SQIVND (reference sequence). There are 13 residues in the CDR3. The material sequenced was peripheral blood. V is TRBV19 and J is TRBJ1-5, with TRBD1 as a possible D gene (5 bases). The receptor was derived from an older woman with acute or convalescent COVID-19. For the CDR3, the DNA is TGTGCCAGTAGCTCCCCCGGGGGGAAGCCCCAGCATTTT. Encoded protein: CASSSPGGKPQHF.